The entry that follows covers one TCR beta chain sequence. The antigen remains undetermined. This entry comes from a study of molecular identifiers for immune sequencing clone quantification. TCRdb reprocessed the PCR reads with MiXCR, giving one entry per CDR3 protein. The table lists some 650,000 distinct CDR3 sequences, just under 20% of them singletons. Naive CD8 libraries used about 17,000 to 1,000,000 sorted cells and 10%, 30% or 50% RNA. Regarding the study as a whole: One cell's worth of spiked Jurkat TCR RNA was reportedly detectable among about 930,000 naive cells. Highly expanded clone sizes could be underestimated through barcode sharing by identical TCR molecules. In naive cells, under 1% of molecules belonged to clones above 20 RNA copies, against over 98% in effector cells.

Per the germline V gene, CDR1 is LNHDA and CDR2 is SQIVND (reference sequence). This CDR3 has 16 amino acids. V shed 4 bases and J shed 0 bases, with 13 bases lying between them. The source is a human donor in good health. Some libraries in this study had Jurkat cell RNA spiked in. The sample was naive CD8+ T cells from blood, with Jurkat cell RNA spiked in. This sample's subset: FACS-sorted CD8+CD4-CCR7+CD45RA+ naive T cells. The V gene is TRBV19, the J gene TRBJ2-1; weak D call: TRBD2 (5 bases). CDR3 DNA: TGTGCCAGTAGTACAGGACTGTCATTCTCCTACAATGAGCAGTTCTTC. Amino acid sequence: CASSTGLSFSYNEQFF.